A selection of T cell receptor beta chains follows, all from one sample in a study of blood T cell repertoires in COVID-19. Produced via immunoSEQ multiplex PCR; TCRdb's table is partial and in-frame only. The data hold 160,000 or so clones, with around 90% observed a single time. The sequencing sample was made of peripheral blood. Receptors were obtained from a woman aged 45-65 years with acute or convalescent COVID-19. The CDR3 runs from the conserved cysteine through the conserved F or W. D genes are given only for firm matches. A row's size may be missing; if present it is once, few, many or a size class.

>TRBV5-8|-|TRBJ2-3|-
TGTGCCAGCACCACCCGGGACAGCGCGGGGACAGATACGCAGTATTTT
CASTTRDSAGTDTQYF
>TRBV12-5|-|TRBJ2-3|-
TGTGCTAGTGGTAAAACGAGTACGCAGTATTTT
CASGKTSTQYF
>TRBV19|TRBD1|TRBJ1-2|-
TGTGCCAGTAGAACCGGGACAGCTAACTATGGCTACACCTTC
CASRTGTANYGYTF
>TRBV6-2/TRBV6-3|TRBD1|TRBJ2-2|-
TGTGCCAGCAGTTACGTTCAGGGACAGAACAAGGGAAACACCGGGGAGCTGTTTTTT
CASSYVQGQNKGNTGELFF
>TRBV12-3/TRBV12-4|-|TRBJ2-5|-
TGTGCCAGCAGTTTACTGTTAGAGACCCAGTACTTC
CASSLLLETQYF
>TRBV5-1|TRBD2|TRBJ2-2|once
TGCGCCAGCAGCTTACCCGGGGGGGTGAACACCGGGGAGCTGTTTTTT
CASSLPGGVNTGELFF
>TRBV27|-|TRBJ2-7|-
TGTGCCAGCAGCGCATGGGACTTAATAGGCGAGCAGTACTTC
CASSAWDLIGEQYF
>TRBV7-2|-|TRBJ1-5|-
TGTGCCAGCAGCTTGAGGGGGGGGAATCAGCCCCAGCATTTT
CASSLRGGNQPQHF
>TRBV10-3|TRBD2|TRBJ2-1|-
TGTGCCATCGGCGGGTTTCGGACTAGCGGGTCGATTAATGAGCAGTTCTTC
CAIGGFRTSGSINEQFF
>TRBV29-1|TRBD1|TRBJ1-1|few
TGCAGCGCCCATCCGGACAGGGGGGGAGTTCCTGAAGCTTTCTTT
CSAHPDRGGVPEAFF
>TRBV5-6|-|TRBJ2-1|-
TGTGCCAGCAGCTTATGGCGGGGGCTTGGCAATGAGCAGTTCTTC
CASSLWRGLGNEQFF
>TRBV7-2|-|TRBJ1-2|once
TGTGCCAGCAGCCGGCAGCTATTTGGGAGTAACTATGGCTACACCTTC
CASSRQLFGSNYGYTF
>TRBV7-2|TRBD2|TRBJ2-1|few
TGTGCCAGCAGCCAACAACCGGGACTAGCGTCTTATGAGCAGTTCTTC
CASSQQPGLASYEQFF
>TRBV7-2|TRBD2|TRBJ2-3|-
TGTGCCAGCAGCCGTCTAGCGGGGGGGCCATCAGATACGCAGTATTTT
CASSRLAGGPSDTQYF
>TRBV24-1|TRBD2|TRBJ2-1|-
TGTGCCACCAGCGAAACTAGCGGGGGGGAGTACAATGAGCAGTTCTTC
CATSETSGGEYNEQFF
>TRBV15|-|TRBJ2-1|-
TGTGCCACCAGCAGAGATGGGGCAGGTCGGTTCTTC
CATSRDGAGRFF
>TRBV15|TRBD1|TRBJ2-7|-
TGTGCCACCAGCAGAGGGGACAGCTACGAGCAGTACTTC
CATSRGDSYEQYF
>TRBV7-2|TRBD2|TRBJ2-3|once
TGTGCCACCCAGACTAGCGGGGGTTCAGATACGCAGTATTTT
CATQTSGGSDTQYF
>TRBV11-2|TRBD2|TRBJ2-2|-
TGTGCCAGCAGCTTGAGCGGGGGGGCGACCGGGGAGCTGTTTTTT
CASSLSGGATGELFF
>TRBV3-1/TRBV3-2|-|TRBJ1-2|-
TGTGCCAGCAGCCAAAGTTCCGGGGGTAACTATGGCTACACCTTC
CASSQSSGGNYGYTF
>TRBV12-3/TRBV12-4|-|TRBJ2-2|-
TGTGCCAGCAGAGCAGGGAAAGGGGAGCTGTTTTTT
CASRAGKGELFF
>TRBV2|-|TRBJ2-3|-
TGTGCCAGCAGCGAAGGACTGTGGCTCCCCACAGATACGCAGTATTTT
CASSEGLWLPTDTQYF
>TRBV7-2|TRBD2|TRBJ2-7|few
TGTGCCAGCAGCCCGGCCGGGACTAGCGTTTACGAGCAGTACTTC
CASSPAGTSVYEQYF
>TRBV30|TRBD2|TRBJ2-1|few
TGTGCCTGGAGCGGTCCTAGCGGGAGTTGGTGGAATGAGCAGTTCTTC
CAWSGPSGSWWNEQFF
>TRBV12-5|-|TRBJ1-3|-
TGTGCTAGTAGTTTAGGGGTCGTTGACACCATATATTTT
CASSLGVVDTIYF
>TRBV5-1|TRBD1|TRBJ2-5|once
TGCGCCAGCAGCTACTGGACAGGGGGCATAGGCCAAGAGACCCAGTACTTC
CASSYWTGGIGQETQYF
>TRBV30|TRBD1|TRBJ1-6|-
TGTGCCTGGAGTTACCGGGACAGGGCGTCCTATAATTCACCCCTCCACTTT
CAWSYRDRASYNSPLHF
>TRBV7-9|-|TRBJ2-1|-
TGTGCCAGCAGCCCCACGGTTAGCAATGAGCAGTTCTTC
CASSPTVSNEQFF
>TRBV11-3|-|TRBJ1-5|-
TGTGCCAGCAGCTCTCAGCCGGGACAGCCCCAGCATTTT
CASSSQPGQPQHF
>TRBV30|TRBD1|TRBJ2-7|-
TGTGCCTACCGGGACAGGGGGCCCTACGAGCAGTACTTC
CAYRDRGPYEQYF
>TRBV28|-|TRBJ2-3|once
TGTGCCAGCAGTCCCCCGGGACACCCCGGGGCAGATACGCAGTATTTT
CASSPPGHPGADTQYF
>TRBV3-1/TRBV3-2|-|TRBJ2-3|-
TGTGCCAGCAGCCGTGCCACCGGGGGGCGAAGCACAGATACGCAGTATTTT
CASSRATGGRSTDTQYF
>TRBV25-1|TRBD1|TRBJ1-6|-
TGTGCCAGCAGTGGGGGACAGGTCTATAATTCACCCCTCCACTTT
CASSGGQVYNSPLHF
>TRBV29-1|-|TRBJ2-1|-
TGCAGCGTTGCATGGAGTGAGCAGTTCTTC
CSVAWSEQFF
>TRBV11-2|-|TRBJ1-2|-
TGTGCCAGCAGCTTAGATCTAGTGAGGGTGATGAGGGGCTACACCTTC
CASSLDLVRVMRGYTF
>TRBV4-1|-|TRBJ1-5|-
TGCGCCAGCAGCCACCAACAGGGAAGCAATCAGCCCCAGCATTTT
CASSHQQGSNQPQHF
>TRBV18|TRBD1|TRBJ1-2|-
TGTGCCAGCTCATCGGACAGGGTAACCTATGGCTACACCTTC
CASSSDRVTYGYTF
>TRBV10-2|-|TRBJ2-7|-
TGCGCCAGCGGTGGACAGTTCTACGAGCAGTACTTC
CASGGQFYEQYF
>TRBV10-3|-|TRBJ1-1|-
TGTGCCATCAGTGACTCTATGGACATAAACACTGAAGCTTTCTTT
CAISDSMDINTEAFF
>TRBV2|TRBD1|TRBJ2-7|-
TGTGCCAGCAGTGGACAGGGGTCTCTTTACGAGCAGTACTTC
CASSGQGSLYEQYF
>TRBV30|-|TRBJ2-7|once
TGTGCCTGGAGTGTAGTAGGGGACAAAGCCTACGAGCAGTACTTC
CAWSVVGDKAYEQYF
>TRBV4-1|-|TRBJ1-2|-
TGCGCCAGCAGCCAAAGAGACAGCTTCCAAAACTATGGCTACACCTTC
CASSQRDSFQNYGYTF
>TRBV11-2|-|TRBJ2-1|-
TGTGCCAGCAGCTTGAATTTGGGGGACAAAACCTACAATGAGCAGTTCTTC
CASSLNLGDKTYNEQFF